This T cell receptor beta chain was captured in a study of glioma-infiltrating T cells. Using RNA template, CDR3s of TCR alpha and beta were amplified with iRepertoire arm-PCR. TCRdb ran MiXCR on the multiplex PCR reads and lists one entry per CDR3 protein. Of about 210,000 distinct CDR3 sequences listed, over 30% were seen once; the top ten hold around 20%. The study's findings and limits: Tissue-blood divergence was below expectation in non-neoplastic patients, above in gliomas.

Germline V gives CDR1 MNHEY, CDR2 SVGAGI. The CDR3 is 14 residues long. A word on this clonotype: Antigen specificity is unknown. A much larger clone differs by one base, so this may be a read error.

This chain uses TRBV6-5 with TRBJ1-2; no definite D call. The source material was glioma tissue, nonneoplastic brain tissue, or PBMCs (not recorded which). The receptor was derived from a human donor with low-grade glioma or glioblastoma, undergoing nonglioma brain surgery, or in good health (not recorded which). The CDR3 DNA sequence: TGTGCCGGCAGTGACCCGGGCTTTAACTATGGCTACACCTTC. Its protein is CAGSDPGFNYGYTF.